This T cell receptor beta chain is from a study of Graves' ophthalmopathy and Graves' hyperthyroidism. The V gene's germline CDR1 is SGHAT and CDR2 FQNNGV. This CDR3 contains 14 residues. The junction had 5 bases not matched to a gene; V was cut back by 0 bases and J by 9 bases. RNA served as the template for amplifying TCR beta CDR3 regions. First-round RT-PCR relied on HTBI primers, and a second-round multiplex PCR came next. A single record per CDR3 protein comes from TCRdb applying MiXCR to the multiplex PCR reads. The table shows about 230,000 distinct CDR3 sequences, with around 42% occurring only once.

The sequence was collected from an adult man with Graves' ophthalmopathy. The rearrangement links TRBV11-2 to TRBJ2-1; TRBD2 matches at 7 bases. Sequenced input: peripheral blood. The chain's CDR3 is CASSLDRASGEQFF. CDR3 DNA: TGTGCCAGCAGCTTAGATAGGGCTAGCGGTGAGCAGTTCTTC.